Following are 14 T cell receptor beta chains from one sample sequenced in a study of OX40 agonist ivuxolimab in advanced cancers. Only in-frame clones appear in the TCRdb table, and some are missing; sequencing was by immunoSEQ multiplex PCR. The sample gives 70,000 to 95,000 clones, 80% to 90% of which show up once; less than 5% is in the top ten. The source was CD4+ or CD8+ T cells sorted from blood, collected in a trial of the OX40 agonist ivuxolimab. Receptors were obtained from an adult with an advanced solid tumor such as melanoma, head and neck, liver or kidney cancer.

This rearrangement joins TRBV30 to TRBJ2-7; TRBD1 matches at 9 bases. Trimming removed 1 base from V and 13 bases from J; junction bases left unmatched: 5. The CDR3 totals 11 residues. The germline V gene has CDR1 GTSNPN and CDR2 SVGIG (reference sequence). The CDR3 region is CAWSEGTGHYF. DNA for the CDR3: TGTGCCTGGAGTGAGGGGACAGGGCATTACTTC.

The chain has TRBV5-6 and TRBJ2-5; D not resolved. This CDR3 contains 12 residues. Trimming pared 0 bases from V and 2 bases from J, leaving 2 bases between. CDR1 SGHDT and CDR2 YYEEEE come from the germline V gene. CDR3 loop: CASSLAQETQYF. The CDR3 coding sequence is TGTGCCAGCAGCTTGGCGCAAGAGACCCAGTACTTC.

The chain carries TRBV28 and TRBJ2-7; no firm D call. V lost 3 bases and J lost 0, with 15 bases in between. The germline V gene has CDR1 MDHEN and CDR2 SYDVKM. This CDR3 is built from 16 residues. CDR3 nucleotides: TGTGCCAGCAGTTTTATCGGCCACTCTTCCTCCTACGAGCAGTACTTC. As protein: CASSFIGHSSSYEQYF.

The CDR3 sequence: CASSPRLGEQYF. The CDR3 coding sequence is TGTGCCAGCAGCCCGCGACTGGGCGAGCAGTACTTC. The chain has TRBV7-6 and TRBJ2-7, with D hard to call. Trimming took 5 bases from V and 6 from J, leaving 11 bases between them. The CDR3 sequence is 12 residues long. From germline, CDR1 is SGHVS and CDR2 FNYEAQ.

The rearrangement links TRBV28 to TRBJ2-7, with TRBD2 matching over 16 bases. The CDR3 sequence is 20 residues long. The V gene's germline CDR1 is MDHEN and CDR2 SYDVKM. Trimming removed 5 bases from V and 4 bases from J; junction bases left unmatched: 17. The CDR3 DNA is TGTGCCAGCAGTGCCCCACCGGGACTAGCGGGAGGGCCGTTGTGGTACGAGCAGTACTTC. Translated, it gives CASSAPPGLAGGPLWYEQYF. The full variable domain, rest sourced from reference TRBV28 and TRBJ2-7, is DVKVTQSSRYLVKRTGEKVFLECVQDMDHENMFWYRQDPGLGLRLIYFSYDVKMKEKGDIPEGYSVSREKKERFSLILESASTNQTSMYLCASSAPPGLAGGPLWYEQYFGPGTRLTVT.

The chain links TRBV19 to TRBJ2-7, with 7 bases fitting TRBD1. The CDR3 sequence is 15 residues long. V lost 1 base to trimming and J lost 2 bases; unmatched junction nucleotides: 5. CDR1 is LNHDA, CDR2 SQIVND, per germline (reference sequence). The CDR3 DNA reads TGTGCCAGTAGTATAGCGGGGACAGATGCCTACGAGCAGTACTTC. Protein sequence: CASSIAGTDAYEQYF.

CDR3 nucleotides: TGTGCCAGTAGTAGCTCCGGGACTAGGGGAGAGCAGTACTTC. Its protein is CASSSSGTRGEQYF. This chain connects TRBV19 to TRBJ2-7, with 8 nucleotides matching TRBD2. The CDR3 covers 14 residues. The V segment lost 4 bases and the J segment 7 bases; nucleotides outside the gene matches: 9. The germline V gene has CDR1 LNHDA and CDR2 SQIVND (reference sequence).

The genes are TRBV28 and TRBJ2-7; a weak D match, TRBD1 (6 bases). The germline V and J ends were trimmed by 5 bases and 4 bases, with 12 bases remaining between them. CDR1 is MDHEN and CDR2 is SYDVKM in the germline V gene. This CDR3 contains 13 residues. CDR3 DNA: TGTGCCAGCAGTAGATTACAGGGATACGAGCAGTACTTC. It yields the protein CASSRLQGYEQYF. The whole variable domain, remainder taken from reference TRBV28 and TRBJ2-7, is DVKVTQSSRYLVKRTGEKVFLECVQDMDHENMFWYRQDPGLGLRLIYFSYDVKMKEKGDIPEGYSVSREKKERFSLILESASTNQTSMYLCASSRLQGYEQYFGPGTRLTVT.

The gene calls are TRBV28 and TRBJ1-5; a possible D gene is TRBD1 (5 bases). Germline lookup yields CDR1 MDHEN and CDR2 SYDVKM. This CDR3 contains 14 residues. Trimming took off 6 bases at V and 6 bases at J, with 15 bases between the two ends. The DNA for the CDR3 is TGTGCCAGCAGATCGACAGTTACGACTCAGCCCCAGCATTTT. Its protein is CASRSTVTTQPQHF.

This clone was picked up one time. The J gene is TRBJ2-2, the V gene TRBV10-1; D not certain. Germline V gene sequence: CDR1 WNHNN, CDR2 SYGVQD (reference sequence). CDR3 size: 13 residues. The ends were cut back, 0 bases at V and 4 bases at J, with 3 bases in the middle. As DNA, the CDR3 is TGCGCCAGCAGTGAGTCCGGCACCGGGGAGCTGTTTTTT. Protein product: CASSESGTGELFF.

This clone was observed a handful of times. The rearrangement uses TRBV28 and TRBJ1-4; 7 bases map to TRBD1. After removal of 8 bases from V and 7 bases from J, the junction contained 4 bases not matched to a gene. CDR3 length: 12 residues. Germline CDR1 reads MDHEN; CDR2 reads SYDVKM. The chain's CDR3 is CASRQGVEKLFF. CDR3 nucleotide sequence: TGTGCCAGCCGACAGGGAGTTGAAAAACTGTTTTTT.

The chain has TRBV7-3 and TRBJ2-5, with a possible D match to TRBD2 (5 bases). This CDR3 contains 13 residues. Trimming stripped 2 bases from V and 4 bases from J, with 8 bases between. The germline V gene has CDR1 SGHTA and CDR2 FQGTGA. As DNA, the CDR3 is TGTGCCAGCAGCTTATCGGGGAGAGAGACCCAGTACTTC. The encoded protein is CASSLSGRETQYF.

The chain is built from TRBV5-4 and TRBJ2-6, with no clear D. The germline V and J ends were trimmed by 4 bases and 0 bases, with 8 bases remaining between them. The CDR3 is 15 residues long. Germline V gene lookup returns CDR1 SGHNT and CDR2 YYREEE (reference sequence). The CDR3 bases are TGTGCCAGCAGCCCAACGAGCTCTGGGGCCAACGTCCTGACTTTC. Translating it yields CASSPTSSGANVLTF.

This rearrangement joins TRBV30 to TRBJ2-3, with D unclear. Trimming took off 5 bases at V and 3 bases at J, with 12 bases between the two ends. From germline, CDR1 is GTSNPN and CDR2 SVGIG (reference sequence). This CDR3 comprises 13 residues. CDR3 region: CAWPSVGTDTQYF. In nucleotides, the CDR3 is TGTGCCTGGCCCAGCGTAGGTACAGATACGCAGTATTTT.